This T cell receptor (beta chain) was obtained from a study of vaccination and CD4 T cells after COVID-19. Worth noting for this clonotype: Antigen: not known.

Treatment given: roughly 11-day PBMC culture with coronavirus spike peptide pools or control peptides (ViraFEST assay). The Oncomine TCR Beta short-read assay was what sequenced the DNA obtained from cultured CD4+ T cells. TCRdb reprocessed the PCR reads with MiXCR, giving one entry per CDR3 protein. The data contain 8,800 or so distinct CDR3 sequences, more than 30% of them seen just once; the ten biggest clones take up 25% to 35%. Germline V gene data show CDR1 as SNHLY and CDR2 as FYNNEI. Trimming pared 4 bases from V and 11 bases from J, leaving 12 bases between. The CDR3 is made up of 13 amino acids.

The sequencing input was cultured CD4+ T cells from blood. This TCR was recovered from a human donor with COVID-19. The chain joins TRBV2 to TRBJ1-6, with a tentative D call TRBD1 (6 bases). The CDR3 DNA reads as TGTGCCAGCAGTGGCAACCAGGGGCCACCCCTCCACTTT. This translates into CASSGNQGPPLHF.